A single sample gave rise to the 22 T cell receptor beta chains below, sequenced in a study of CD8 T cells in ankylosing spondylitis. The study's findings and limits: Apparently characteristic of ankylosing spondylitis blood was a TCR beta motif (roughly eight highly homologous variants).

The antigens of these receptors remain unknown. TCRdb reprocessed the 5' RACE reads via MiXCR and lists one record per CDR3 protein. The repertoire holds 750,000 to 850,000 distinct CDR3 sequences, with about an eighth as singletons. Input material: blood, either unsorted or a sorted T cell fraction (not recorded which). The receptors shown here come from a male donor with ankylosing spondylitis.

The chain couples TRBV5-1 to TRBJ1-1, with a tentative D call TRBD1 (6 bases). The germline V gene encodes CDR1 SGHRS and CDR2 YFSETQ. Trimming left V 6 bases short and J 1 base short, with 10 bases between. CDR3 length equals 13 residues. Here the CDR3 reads CASKGDTNTEAFF. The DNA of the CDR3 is TGCGCCAGCAAAGGGGACACGAACACTGAAGCTTTCTTT.

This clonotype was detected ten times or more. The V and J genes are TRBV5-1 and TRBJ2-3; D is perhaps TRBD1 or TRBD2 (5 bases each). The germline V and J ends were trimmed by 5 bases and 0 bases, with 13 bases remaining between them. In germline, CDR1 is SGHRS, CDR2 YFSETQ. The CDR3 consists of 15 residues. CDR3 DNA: TGCGCCAGCAGGCAGTACGGGGCTAGCACAGATACGCAGTATTTT. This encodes CASRQYGASTDTQYF. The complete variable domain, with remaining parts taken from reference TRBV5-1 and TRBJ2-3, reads KAGVTQTPRYLIKTRGQQVTLSCSPISGHRSVSWYQQTPGQGLQFLFEYFSETQRNKGNFPGRFSGRQFSNSRSEMNVSTLELGDSALYLCASRQYGASTDTQYFGPGTRLTVL.

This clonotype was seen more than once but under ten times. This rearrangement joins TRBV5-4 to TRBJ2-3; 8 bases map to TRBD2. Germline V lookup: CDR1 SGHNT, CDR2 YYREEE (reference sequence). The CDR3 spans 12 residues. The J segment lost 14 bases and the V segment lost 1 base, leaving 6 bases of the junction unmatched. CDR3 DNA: TGTGCCAGCAGCTTGAATAGCGGGAACCTGTATTTT. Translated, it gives CASSLNSGNLYF.

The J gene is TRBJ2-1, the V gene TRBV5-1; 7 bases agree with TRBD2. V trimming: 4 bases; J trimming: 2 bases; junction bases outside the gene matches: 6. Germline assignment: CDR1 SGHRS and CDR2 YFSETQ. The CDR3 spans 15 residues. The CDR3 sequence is CASSIRGVTYNEQFF. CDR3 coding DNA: TGCGCCAGCAGCATACGGGGGGTTACCTACAATGAGCAGTTCTTC.

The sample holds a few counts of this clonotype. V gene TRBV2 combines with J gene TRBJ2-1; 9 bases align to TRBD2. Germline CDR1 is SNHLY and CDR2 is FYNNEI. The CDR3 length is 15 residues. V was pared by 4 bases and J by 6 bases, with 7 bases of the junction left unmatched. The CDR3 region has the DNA TGTGCCAGCAGTGGGCTAGCGGGAAGGAGCAATGAGCAGTTCTTC. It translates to CASSGLAGRSNEQFF. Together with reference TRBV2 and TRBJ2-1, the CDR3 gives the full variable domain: EPEVTQTPSHQVTQMGQEVILRCVPISNHLYFYWYRQILGQKVEFLVSFYNNEISEKSEIFDDQFSVERPDGSNFTLKIRSTKLEDSAMYFCASSGLAGRSNEQFFGPGTRLTVL.

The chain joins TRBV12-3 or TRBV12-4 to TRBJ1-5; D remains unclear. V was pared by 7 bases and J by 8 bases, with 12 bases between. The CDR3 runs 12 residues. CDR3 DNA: TGTGCCAGCACCCTACCGGGCGAGCCCCAGCATTTT. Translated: CASTLPGEPQHF.

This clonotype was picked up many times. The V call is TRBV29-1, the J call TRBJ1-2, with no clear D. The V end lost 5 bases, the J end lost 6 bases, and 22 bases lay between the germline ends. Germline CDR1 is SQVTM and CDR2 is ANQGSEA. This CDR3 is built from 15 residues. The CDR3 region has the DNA TGCAGCGTTTTGGCCCGTCGGACCCAAGAGAATGGCTACACCTTC. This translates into CSVLARRTQENGYTF.

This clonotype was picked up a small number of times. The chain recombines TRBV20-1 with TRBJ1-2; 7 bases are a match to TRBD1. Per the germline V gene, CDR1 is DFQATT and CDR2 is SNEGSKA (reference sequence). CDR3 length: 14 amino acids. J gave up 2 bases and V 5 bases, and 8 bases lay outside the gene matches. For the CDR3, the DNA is TGCAGTGCTCCGGACAGGCAAACAAACTATGGCTACACCTTC. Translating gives CSAPDRQTNYGYTF.

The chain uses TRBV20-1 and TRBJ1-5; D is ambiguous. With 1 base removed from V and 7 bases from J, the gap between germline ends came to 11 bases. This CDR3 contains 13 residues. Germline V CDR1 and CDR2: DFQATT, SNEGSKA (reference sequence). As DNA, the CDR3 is TGCAGTGCTAGAGCGGGCGTGGTACAGCCCCAGCATTTT. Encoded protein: CSARAGVVQPQHF.

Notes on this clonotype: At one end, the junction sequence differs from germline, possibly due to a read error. The CDR3 DNA reads TGCGCCAGCAGTCAAGGCTGGCGTGGCACTGAAGCTTTCTTT. Amino acids: CASSQGWRGTEAFF. The chain combines TRBV4-3 with TRBJ1-1; D not resolved. CDR1 is LGHNA, CDR2 YSLEER, per germline. This CDR3 is 14 amino acids long.

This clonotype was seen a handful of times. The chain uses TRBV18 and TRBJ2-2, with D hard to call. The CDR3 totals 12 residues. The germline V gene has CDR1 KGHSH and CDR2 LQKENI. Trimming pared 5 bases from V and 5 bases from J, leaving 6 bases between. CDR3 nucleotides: TGTGCCAGCTCAATGGGAACCGGGGAGCTGTTTTTT. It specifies CASSMGTGELFF.

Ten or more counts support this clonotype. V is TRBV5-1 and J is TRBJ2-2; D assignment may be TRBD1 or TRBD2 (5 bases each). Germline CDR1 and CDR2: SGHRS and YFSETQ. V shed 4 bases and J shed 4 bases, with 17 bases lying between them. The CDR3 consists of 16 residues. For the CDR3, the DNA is TGCGCCAGCAGCAGTACCGGGACGGGGAGCACCGGGGAGCTGTTTTTT. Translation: CASSSTGTGSTGELFF.

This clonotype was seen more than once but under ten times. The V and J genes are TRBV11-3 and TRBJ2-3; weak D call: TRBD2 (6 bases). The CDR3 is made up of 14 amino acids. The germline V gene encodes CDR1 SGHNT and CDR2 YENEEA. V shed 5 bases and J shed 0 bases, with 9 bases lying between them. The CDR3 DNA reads TGTGCCAGCAGCGCCACTAGCAGCACAGATACGCAGTATTTT. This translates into CASSATSSTDTQYF.

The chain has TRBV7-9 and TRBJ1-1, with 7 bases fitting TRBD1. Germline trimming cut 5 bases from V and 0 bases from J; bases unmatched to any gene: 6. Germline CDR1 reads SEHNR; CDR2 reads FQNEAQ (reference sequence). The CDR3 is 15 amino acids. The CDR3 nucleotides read TGTGCCAGCAGCCAACGGACAGGCCTGAACACTGAAGCTTTCTTT. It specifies CASSQRTGLNTEAFF.

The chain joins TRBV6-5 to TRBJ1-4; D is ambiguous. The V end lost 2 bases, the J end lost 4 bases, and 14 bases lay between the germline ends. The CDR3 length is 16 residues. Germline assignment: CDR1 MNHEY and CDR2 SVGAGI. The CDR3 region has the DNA TGTGCCAGCAGTTACCCCCCTCGAACCAATAATGAAAAACTGTTTTTT. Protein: CASSYPPRTNNEKLFF.

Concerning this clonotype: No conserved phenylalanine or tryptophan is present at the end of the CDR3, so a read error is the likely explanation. This chain's CDR3 is CASSTSGGSTYNEQFL. The CDR3, as DNA: TGTGCCAGCTCAACTAGCGGGGGAAGCACCTACAATGAGCAGTTCTTG. This chain uses TRBV18 with TRBJ2-1, with 11 bases lining up with TRBD2. Trimming took 5 bases from V and 2 from J; bases not matched to a gene: 5. CDR1 and CDR2 from the germline V gene are KGHSH and LQKENI. CDR3 length equals 16 residues.

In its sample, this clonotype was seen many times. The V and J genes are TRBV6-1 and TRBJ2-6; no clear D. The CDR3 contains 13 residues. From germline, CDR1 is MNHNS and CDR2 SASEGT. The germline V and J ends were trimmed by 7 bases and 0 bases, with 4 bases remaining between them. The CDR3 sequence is CASKDSGANVLTF. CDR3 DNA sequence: TGTGCCAGCAAGGACTCTGGGGCCAACGTCCTGACTTTC.

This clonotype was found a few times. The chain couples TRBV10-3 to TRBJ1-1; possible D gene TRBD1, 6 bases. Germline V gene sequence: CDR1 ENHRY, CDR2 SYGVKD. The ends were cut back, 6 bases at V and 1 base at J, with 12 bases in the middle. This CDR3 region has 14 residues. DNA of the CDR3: TGTGCCATCAGCCCGGACAGTGGGAACACTGAAGCTTTCTTT. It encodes CAISPDSGNTEAFF.

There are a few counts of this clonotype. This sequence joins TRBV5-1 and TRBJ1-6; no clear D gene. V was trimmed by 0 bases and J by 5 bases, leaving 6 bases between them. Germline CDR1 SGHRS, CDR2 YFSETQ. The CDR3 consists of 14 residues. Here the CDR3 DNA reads TGCGCCAGCAGCTTGGCCGGGAATAATTCACCCCTCCACTTT. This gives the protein CASSLAGNNSPLHF. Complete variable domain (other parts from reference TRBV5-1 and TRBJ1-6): KAGVTQTPRYLIKTRGQQVTLSCSPISGHRSVSWYQQTPGQGLQFLFEYFSETQRNKGNFPGRFSGRQFSNSRSEMNVSTLELGDSALYLCASSLAGNNSPLHFGNGTRLTVT.

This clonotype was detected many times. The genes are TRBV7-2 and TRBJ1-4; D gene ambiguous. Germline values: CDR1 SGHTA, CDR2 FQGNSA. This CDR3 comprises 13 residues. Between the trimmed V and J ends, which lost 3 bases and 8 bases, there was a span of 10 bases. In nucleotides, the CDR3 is TGTGCCAGCAGCTTCTCGATCCGGGAAAAACTGTTTTTT. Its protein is CASSFSIREKLFF. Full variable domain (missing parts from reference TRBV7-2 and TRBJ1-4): GAGVSQSPSNKVTEKGKDVELRCDPISGHTALYWYRQSLGQGLEFLIYFQGNSAPDKSGLPSDRFSAERTGGSVSTLTIQRTQQEDSAVYLCASSFSIREKLFFGSGTQLSVL.

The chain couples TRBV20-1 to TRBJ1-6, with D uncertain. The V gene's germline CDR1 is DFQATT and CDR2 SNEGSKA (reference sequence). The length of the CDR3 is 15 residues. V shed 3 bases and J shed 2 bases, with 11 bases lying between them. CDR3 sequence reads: CSARLYGPYNSPLHF. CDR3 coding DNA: TGCAGTGCTAGGCTATATGGCCCCTATAATTCACCCCTCCACTTT.

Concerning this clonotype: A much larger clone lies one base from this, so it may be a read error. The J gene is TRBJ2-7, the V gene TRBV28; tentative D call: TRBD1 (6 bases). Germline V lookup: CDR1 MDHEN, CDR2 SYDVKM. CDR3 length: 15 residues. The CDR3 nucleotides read TGTGCCAGCAGAGGGAACAGGGATCAAATGGACGAGCGGTACTTC. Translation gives CASRGNRDQMDERYF.